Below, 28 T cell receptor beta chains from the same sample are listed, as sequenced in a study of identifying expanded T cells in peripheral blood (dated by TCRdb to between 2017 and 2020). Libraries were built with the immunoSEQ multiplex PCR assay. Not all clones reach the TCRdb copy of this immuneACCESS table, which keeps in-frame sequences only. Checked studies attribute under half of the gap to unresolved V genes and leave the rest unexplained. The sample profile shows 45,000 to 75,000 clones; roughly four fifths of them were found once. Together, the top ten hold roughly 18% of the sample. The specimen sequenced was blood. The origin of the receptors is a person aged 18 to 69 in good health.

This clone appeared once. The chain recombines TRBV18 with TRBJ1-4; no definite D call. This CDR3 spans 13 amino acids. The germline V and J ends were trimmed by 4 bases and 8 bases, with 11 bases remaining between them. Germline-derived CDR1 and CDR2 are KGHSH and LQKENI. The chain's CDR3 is CASSLGLGEKLFF. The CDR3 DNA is TGTGCCAGCTCACTCGGCCTTGGAGAAAAACTGTTTTTT.

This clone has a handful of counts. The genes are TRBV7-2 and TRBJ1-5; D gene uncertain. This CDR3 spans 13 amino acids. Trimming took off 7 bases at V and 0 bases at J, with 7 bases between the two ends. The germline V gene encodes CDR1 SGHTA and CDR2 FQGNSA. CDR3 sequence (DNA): TGTGCCAGCACCCCTAATAGCAATCAGCCCCAGCATTTT. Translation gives CASTPNSNQPQHF. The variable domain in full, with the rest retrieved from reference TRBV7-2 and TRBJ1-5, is GAGVSQSPSNKVTEKGKDVELRCDPISGHTALYWYRQSLGQGLEFLIYFQGNSAPDKSGLPSDRFSAERTGGSVSTLTIQRTQQEDSAVYLCASTPNSNQPQHFGDGTRLSIL.

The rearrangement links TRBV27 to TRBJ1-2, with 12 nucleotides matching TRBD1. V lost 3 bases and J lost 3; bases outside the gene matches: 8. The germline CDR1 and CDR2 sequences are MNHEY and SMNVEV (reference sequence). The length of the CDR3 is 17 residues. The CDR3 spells CASSFSGTGGWHYGYTF. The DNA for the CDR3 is TGTGCCAGCAGTTTTTCCGGGACAGGGGGCTGGCACTATGGCTACACCTTC.

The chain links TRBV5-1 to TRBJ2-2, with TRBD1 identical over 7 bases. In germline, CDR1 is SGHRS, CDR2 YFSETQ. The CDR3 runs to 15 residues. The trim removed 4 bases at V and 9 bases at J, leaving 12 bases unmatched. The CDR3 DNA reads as TGCGCCAGCAGCCACCGGACAGGAAACAACCGGGAGCTGTTTTTT. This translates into CASSHRTGNNRELFF.

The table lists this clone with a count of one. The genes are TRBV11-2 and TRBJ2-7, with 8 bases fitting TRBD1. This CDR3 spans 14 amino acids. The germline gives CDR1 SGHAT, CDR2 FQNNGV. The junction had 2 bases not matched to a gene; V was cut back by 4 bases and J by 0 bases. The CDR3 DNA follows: TGTGCCAGCAGCTGGACAGGGTACTCCTACGAGCAGTACTTC. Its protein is CASSWTGYSYEQYF.

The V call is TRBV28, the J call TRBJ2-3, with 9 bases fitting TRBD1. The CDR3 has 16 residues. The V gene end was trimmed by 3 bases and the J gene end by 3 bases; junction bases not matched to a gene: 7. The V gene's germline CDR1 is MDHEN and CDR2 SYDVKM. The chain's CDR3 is CASSFPTGGATDTQYF. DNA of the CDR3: TGTGCCAGCAGTTTCCCCACAGGGGGCGCGACAGATACGCAGTATTTT.

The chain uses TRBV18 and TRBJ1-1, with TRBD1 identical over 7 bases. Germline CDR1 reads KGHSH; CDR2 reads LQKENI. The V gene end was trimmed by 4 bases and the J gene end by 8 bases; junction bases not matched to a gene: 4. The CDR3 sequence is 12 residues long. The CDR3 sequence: CASSRRQGEAFF. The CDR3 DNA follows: TGTGCCAGCTCACGTAGACAGGGAGAAGCTTTCTTT. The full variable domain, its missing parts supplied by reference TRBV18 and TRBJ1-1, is NAGVMQNPRHLVRRRGQEARLRCSPMKGHSHVYWYRQLPEEGLKFMVYLQKENIIDESGMPKERFSAEFPKEGPSILRIQQVVRGDSAAYFCASSRRQGEAFFGQGTRLTVV.

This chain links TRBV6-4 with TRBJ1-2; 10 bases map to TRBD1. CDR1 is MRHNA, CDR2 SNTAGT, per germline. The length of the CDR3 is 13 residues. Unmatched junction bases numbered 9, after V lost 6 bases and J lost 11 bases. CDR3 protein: CASSVAGTGDYTF. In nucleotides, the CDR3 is TGTGCCAGCAGCGTCGCAGGGACAGGGGATTACACCTTC.

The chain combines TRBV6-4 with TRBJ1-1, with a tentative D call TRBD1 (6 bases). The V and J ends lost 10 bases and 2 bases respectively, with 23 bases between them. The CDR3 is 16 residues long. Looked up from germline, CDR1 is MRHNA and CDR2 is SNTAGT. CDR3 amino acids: CAIPSRGRGYNTEAFF. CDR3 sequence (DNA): TGTGCCATCCCTTCCAGGGGCCGGGGGTATAACACTGAAGCTTTCTTT.

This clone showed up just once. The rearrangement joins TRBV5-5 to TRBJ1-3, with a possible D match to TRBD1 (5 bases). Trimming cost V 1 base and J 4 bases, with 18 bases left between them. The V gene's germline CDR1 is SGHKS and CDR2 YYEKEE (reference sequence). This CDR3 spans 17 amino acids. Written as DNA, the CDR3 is TGTGCCAGCAGCTTGAGTGCGCAAGGGGTGTTCGGAAACACCATATATTTT. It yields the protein CASSLSAQGVFGNTIYF.

The CDR3 reads CASRDVSNEQFF. CDR3 sequence (DNA): TGTGCCAGCAGGGATGTATCCAATGAGCAGTTCTTC. The V call is TRBV7-9, the J call TRBJ2-1; the D is unclear. The CDR3 runs to 12 residues. V shed 6 bases and J shed 6 bases, with 9 bases lying between them. Germline V gene sequence: CDR1 SEHNR, CDR2 FQNEAQ (reference sequence).

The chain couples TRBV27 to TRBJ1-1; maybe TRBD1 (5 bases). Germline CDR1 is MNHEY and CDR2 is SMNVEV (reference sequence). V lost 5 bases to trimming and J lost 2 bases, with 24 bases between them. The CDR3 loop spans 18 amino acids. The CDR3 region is CASSKTWDGYLVNTEAFF. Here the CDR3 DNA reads TGTGCCAGCAGTAAAACTTGGGACGGGTATTTGGTAAACACTGAAGCTTTCTTT.

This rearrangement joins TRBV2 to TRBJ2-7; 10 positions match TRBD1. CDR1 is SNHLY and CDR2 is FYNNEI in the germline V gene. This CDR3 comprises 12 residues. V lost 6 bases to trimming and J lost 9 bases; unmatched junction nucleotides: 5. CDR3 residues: CASRGDRGRQYV. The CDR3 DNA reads TGTGCCAGCAGGGGGGACAGGGGTCGGCAGTACGTC.

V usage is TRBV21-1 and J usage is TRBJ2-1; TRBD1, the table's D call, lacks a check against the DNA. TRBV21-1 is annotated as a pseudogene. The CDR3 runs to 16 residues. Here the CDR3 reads CASSKGHQDNYNEQFF. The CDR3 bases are TGTGCCAGCAGCAAAGGACACCAGGACAATTACAATGAGCAGTTCTTC.

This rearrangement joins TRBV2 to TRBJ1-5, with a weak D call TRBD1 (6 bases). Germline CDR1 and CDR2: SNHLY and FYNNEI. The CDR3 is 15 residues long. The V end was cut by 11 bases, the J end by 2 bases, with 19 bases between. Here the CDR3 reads CAGGGLSNGNQPQHF. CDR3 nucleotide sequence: TGTGCCGGGGGGGGCCTGTCGAATGGCAATCAGCCCCAGCATTTT.

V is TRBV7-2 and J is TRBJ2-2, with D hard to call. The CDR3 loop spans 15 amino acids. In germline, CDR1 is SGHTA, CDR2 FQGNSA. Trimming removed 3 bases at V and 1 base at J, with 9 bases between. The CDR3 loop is CASSFGRRNTGELFF. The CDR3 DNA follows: TGTGCCAGCAGCTTTGGAAGGAGGAACACCGGGGAGCTGTTTTTT.

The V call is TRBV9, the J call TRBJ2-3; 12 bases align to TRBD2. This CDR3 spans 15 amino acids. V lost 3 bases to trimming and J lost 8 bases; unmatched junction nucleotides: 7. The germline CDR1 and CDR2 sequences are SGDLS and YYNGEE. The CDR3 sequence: CASSALLAGGSTQYF. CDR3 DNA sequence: TGTGCCAGCAGCGCGCTACTAGCGGGAGGCTCTACGCAGTATTTT.

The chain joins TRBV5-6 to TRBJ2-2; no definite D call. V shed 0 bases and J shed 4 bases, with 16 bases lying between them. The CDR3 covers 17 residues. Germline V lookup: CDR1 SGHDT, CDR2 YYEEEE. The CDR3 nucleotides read TGTGCCAGCAGCTTGGCCGTATCCGGCATCACCACCGGGGAGCTGTTTTTT. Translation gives CASSLAVSGITTGELFF. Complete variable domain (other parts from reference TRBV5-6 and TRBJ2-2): DAGVTQSPTHLIKTRGQQVTLRCSPKSGHDTVSWYQQALGQGPQFIFQYYEEEERQRGNFPDRFSGHQFPNYSSELNVNALLLGDSALYLCASSLAVSGITTGELFFGEGSRLTVL.

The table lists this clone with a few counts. As DNA, the CDR3 is TGCAGCGTTGAAGTCAAGGGTATAGGCACTGAAGCTTTCTTT. This codes for CSVEVKGIGTEAFF. The genes are TRBV29-1 and TRBJ1-1, with D hard to call. Trimming cost V 1 base and J 4 bases, with 13 bases left between them. The germline V gene encodes CDR1 SQVTM and CDR2 ANQGSEA. This CDR3 contains 14 residues.

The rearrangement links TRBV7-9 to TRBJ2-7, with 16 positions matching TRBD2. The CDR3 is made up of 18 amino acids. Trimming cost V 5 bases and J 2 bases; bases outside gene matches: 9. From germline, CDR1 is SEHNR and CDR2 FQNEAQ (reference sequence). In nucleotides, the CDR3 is TGTGCCAGCAGCGACTTGGGACTAGCGGGAGGGCGCGCCTACGAGCAGTACTTC. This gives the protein CASSDLGLAGGRAYEQYF. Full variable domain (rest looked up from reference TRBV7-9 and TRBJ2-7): DTGVSQNPRHKITKRGQNVTFRCDPISEHNRLYWYRQTLGQGPEFLTYFQNEAQLEKSRLLSDRFSAERPKGSFSTLEIQRTEQGDSAMYLCASSDLGLAGGRAYEQYFGPGTRLTVT.

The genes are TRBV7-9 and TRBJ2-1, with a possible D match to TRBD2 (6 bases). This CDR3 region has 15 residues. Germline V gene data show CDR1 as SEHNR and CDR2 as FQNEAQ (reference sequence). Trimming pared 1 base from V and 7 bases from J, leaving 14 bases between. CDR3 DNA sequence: TGTGCCAGCAGCTTAGGTATGGGGGGAGTTAATGAGCAGTTCTTC. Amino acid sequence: CASSLGMGGVNEQFF.

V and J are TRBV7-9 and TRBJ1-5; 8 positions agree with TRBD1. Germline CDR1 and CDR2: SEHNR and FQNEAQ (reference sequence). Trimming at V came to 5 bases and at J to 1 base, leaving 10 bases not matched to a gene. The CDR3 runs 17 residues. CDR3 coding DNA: TGTGCCAGCAGCGCCGACAGGGGAACAGGAAGCAATCAGCCCCAGCATTTT. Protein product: CASSADRGTGSNQPQHF.

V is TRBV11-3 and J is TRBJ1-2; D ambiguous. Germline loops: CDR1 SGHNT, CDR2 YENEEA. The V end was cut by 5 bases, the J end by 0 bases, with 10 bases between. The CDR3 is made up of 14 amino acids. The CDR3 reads CASSHAGSNYGYTF. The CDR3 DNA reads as TGTGCCAGCAGCCATGCGGGCTCTAACTATGGCTACACCTTC.

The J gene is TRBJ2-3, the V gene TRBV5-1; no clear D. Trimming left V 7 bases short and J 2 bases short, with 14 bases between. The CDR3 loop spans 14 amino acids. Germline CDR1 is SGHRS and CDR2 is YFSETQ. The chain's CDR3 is CASRGRTHTDTQYF. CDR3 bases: TGCGCCAGCCGTGGGCGAACACACACAGATACGCAGTATTTT.

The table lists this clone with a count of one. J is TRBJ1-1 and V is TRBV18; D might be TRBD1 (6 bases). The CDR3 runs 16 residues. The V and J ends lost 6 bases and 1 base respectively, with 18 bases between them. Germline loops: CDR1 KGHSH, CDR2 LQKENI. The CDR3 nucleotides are TGTGCCAGCTCGTCGGGGGCACCAGGGCGGAACACTGAAGCTTTCTTT. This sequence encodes CASSSGAPGRNTEAFF.

CDR3 protein: CASTPRHLNTGELFF. The CDR3 nucleotides are TGTGCCAGCACCCCCAGACATTTAAACACCGGGGAGCTGTTTTTT. V usage is TRBV2 and J usage is TRBJ2-2; D is ambiguous. This CDR3 region has 15 residues. CDR1 and CDR2 from the germline V gene are SNHLY and FYNNEI. Trimming left V 7 bases short and J 2 bases short, with 14 bases between.

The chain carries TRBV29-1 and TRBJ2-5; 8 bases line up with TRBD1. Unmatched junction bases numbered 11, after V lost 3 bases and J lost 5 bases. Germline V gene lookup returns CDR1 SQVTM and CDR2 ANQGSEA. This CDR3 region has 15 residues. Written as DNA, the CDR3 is TGCAGCGTTGAGCCTCCTGGACAGGGCCGGGAGACCCAGTACTTC. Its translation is CSVEPPGQGRETQYF.

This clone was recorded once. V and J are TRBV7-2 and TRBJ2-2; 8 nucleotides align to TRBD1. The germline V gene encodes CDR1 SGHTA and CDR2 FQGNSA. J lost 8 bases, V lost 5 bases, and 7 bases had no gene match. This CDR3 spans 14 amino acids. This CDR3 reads CASSLGQGPGELFF. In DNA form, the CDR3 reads TGTGCCAGCAGCCTCGGACAGGGTCCGGGGGAGCTGTTTTTT.